This T cell receptor beta chain stems from a study of cytomegalovirus exposure and HLA in healthy donors. Deletions cut 0 bases from V and 6 bases from J, with 6 bases between. From germline, CDR1 is LGHNA and CDR2 YSLEER. The CDR3 runs 13 residues. Donors had nominal health at sampling but likely had unrecorded immune exposures. Study observations and caveats: The dataset shows that most TCR sequences were rare, while some public TCRs occurred in many donors. Based on reports, TCR beta sequences accurately predicted HLA-A and HLA-B alleles for most subjects.

It was with 60 Vbeta and 13 Jbeta primers that the PCR ran. Clones were sequenced by immunoSEQ multiplex PCR, and TCRdb holds only the in-frame ones, with some missing. The data contain around 80,000 clones, approximately 79% of them singletons. On this clone: Its specificity is unknown.

Input material: PBMCs. This chain connects TRBV4-3 to TRBJ1-5; D gene uncertain. The sequence came from a female donor in good health and CMV-seronegative. CDR3 amino acids: CASSQDSGQPQHF. The DNA for the CDR3 is TGCGCCAGCAGCCAAGATTCGGGTCAGCCCCAGCATTTT.